This T cell receptor beta chain was captured by sequencing in a study of CD8+CD57+ T cells in acquired aplastic anemia. General study results and limits: Patients did not significantly differ from controls in CD8+ Simpson's diversity. Comparison of patients with controls identified approximately 28 shared CD8+ CDR3 sequences.

From germline, CDR1 is SGHRS and CDR2 YFSETQ. This CDR3 has 16 residues. Trimming stripped 0 bases from V and 0 bases from J, with 9 bases between. Patients included in sequencing had previously demonstrated CD8+CD57+ cell expansion by flow cytometry. Genomic DNA, serving as template, underwent TCR beta VDJ and CDR3 profiling. TCRdb recomputed calls from the reads with MiXCR, one row per CDR3 protein. Altogether 180,000 or so distinct CDR3 sequences are present, around half being singletons, with the ten largest covering about 1.8%. Comments on this clonotype: The antigen remains undetermined. Just one base apart from a much larger clone, this may be a read error. The CDR3 does not close with the conserved phenylalanine or tryptophan, likely indicating a read error.

Sequenced material: sorted CD4+, CD8+, or CD8+CD57+ T cells (not recorded which) from PBMCs. This TCR came from a human donor with aplastic anemia. V usage is TRBV5-1 and J usage is TRBJ2-2; D not certain. The CDR3 reads CASSLAGGANTGELFS. The CDR3 nucleotides read TGCGCCAGCAGCTTGGCCGGCGGAGCGAACACCGGGGAGCTGTTTTCT.